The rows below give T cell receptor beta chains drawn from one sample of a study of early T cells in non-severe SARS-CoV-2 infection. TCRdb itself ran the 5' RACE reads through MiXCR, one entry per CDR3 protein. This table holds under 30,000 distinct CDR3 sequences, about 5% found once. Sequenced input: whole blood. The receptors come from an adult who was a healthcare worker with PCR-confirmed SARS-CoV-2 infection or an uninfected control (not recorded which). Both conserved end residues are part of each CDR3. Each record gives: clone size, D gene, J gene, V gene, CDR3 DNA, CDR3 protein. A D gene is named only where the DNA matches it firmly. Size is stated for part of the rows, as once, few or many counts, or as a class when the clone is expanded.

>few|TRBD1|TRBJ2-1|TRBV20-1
TGCAGTGTGGGACAGGGGTTCTACAATGAGCAGTTCTTC
CSVGQGFYNEQFF
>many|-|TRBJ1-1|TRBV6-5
TGTGCCAGCAGTCGGACGGGGAACACTGAAGCTTTCTTT
CASSRTGNTEAFF
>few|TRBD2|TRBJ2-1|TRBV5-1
TGCGCCAGCAGCCCGAGCGGGGGGAGGCACAATGAGCAGTTCTTC
CASSPSGGRHNEQFF
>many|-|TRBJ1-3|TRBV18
TGTGCCAGCTCACAATCCAACTCTGGAAACACCATATATTTT
CASSQSNSGNTIYF
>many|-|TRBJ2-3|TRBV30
TGTGCCTGGAGTGCTAATCGGGACCGCTACGAAGCAGATACGCAGTATTTT
CAWSANRDRYEADTQYF
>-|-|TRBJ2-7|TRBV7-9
TGTGCCAGCAGCGCCGCCGGGACACCCCCCTACGAGCAGTACTTC
CASSAAGTPPYEQYF
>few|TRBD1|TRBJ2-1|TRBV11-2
TGTGCCAGCAGCTTCGATAGTGGACAGGGATACGTCAATGAGCAGTTCTTC
CASSFDSGQGYVNEQFF
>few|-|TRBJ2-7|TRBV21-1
TGTGCCAGCAGCGGTCCCCCCGGGACAGGAACCTACGAGCAGTACTTC
CASSGPPGTGTYEQYF
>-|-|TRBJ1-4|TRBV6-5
TGTGCCAGCAGTAAGCTTCGTGCAACTAATGAAAAACTGTTTTTT
CASSKLRATNEKLFF
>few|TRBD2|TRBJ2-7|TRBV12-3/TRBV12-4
TGTGCCAGCAGTTCCGGACTAGTGGGCGAGCAGTACTTC
CASSSGLVGEQYF
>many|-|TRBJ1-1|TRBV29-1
TGCAGCGCAGAGACCGTCGTCTCTGAAGCTTTCTTT
CSAETVVSEAFF
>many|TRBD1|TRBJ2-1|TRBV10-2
TGCGCCAGCAGTGAAGTCCAGGGGGTTGTCAATGAGCAGTTCTTC
CASSEVQGVVNEQFF
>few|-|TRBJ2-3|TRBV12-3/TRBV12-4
TGTGCCAGCAGTGTTAGGACAGCGGGTACGCAGTATTTT
CASSVRTAGTQYF
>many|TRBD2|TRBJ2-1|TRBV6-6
TGTGCCAGCAGTTACTCTGGGCTAGCGGGGATTTACAATGAGCAGTTCTTC
CASSYSGLAGIYNEQFF
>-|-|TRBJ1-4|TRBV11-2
TGTGCCAGCAGCCCAGGACAGTATAATGAAAAACTGTTTTTT
CASSPGQYNEKLFF
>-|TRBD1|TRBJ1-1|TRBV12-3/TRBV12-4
TGTGCCAGCAGGCCGACAGGGTTCATGAACACTGAAGCTTTCTTT
CASRPTGFMNTEAFF
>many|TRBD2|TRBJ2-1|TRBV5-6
TGTGCCAGCAGCTTTAAAACAGACTCGGGGGGAGATGAGCAGTTCTTC
CASSFKTDSGGDEQFF
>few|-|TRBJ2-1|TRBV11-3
TGTGCCAGCAGCTTAGATCAAGGTAGCGATGAGCAGTTCTTC
CASSLDQGSDEQFF
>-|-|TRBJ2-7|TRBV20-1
TGCAGTGCTAGAGATCGACCAGACACGGCCGAGCAGTACTTC
CSARDRPDTAEQYF
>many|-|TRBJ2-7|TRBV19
TGTGCCAGTAGTATTTCAAGAAACTCCTACGAGCAGTACTTC
CASSISRNSYEQYF
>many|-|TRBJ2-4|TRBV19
TGTGCCAGTAGTATAGTCGTCGGGACGGGTAAAAACATTCAGTACTTC
CASSIVVGTGKNIQYF
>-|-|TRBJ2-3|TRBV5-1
TGCGCCAGCAGCTGGATGGGGGGCAGCACAGATACGCAGTATTTT
CASSWMGGSTDTQYF
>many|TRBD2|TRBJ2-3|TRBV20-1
TGCAGTGCTAGAGGGACTAGCAGCACAGATACGCAGTATTTT
CSARGTSSTDTQYF
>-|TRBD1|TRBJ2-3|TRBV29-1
TGCAGCGTTGGAACAGGGGGCGCATTGAGGGCAACGCAGTATTTT
CSVGTGGALRATQYF
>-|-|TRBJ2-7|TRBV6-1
TGTGCCAGCAGCCCCTACGGGGGCCCCTACGAGCAGTACTTC
CASSPYGGPYEQYF
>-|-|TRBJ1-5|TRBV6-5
TGTGCCAGCAGTCTTACAGGGATTAGCAATCAGCCCCAGCATTTT
CASSLTGISNQPQHF
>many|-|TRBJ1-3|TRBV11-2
TGTGCCAGCAGCTCGTTGACAGAGGGAAACACCATATATTTT
CASSSLTEGNTIYF
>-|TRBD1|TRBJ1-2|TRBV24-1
TGTGCCACTTACACCCTGACAGGGGGGGATGACTATGGCTACACCTTC
CATYTLTGGDDYGYTF
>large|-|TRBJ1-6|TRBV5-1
TGCGCCAGCAGCTTGGCACAGAAAAATTCACCCCTCCACTTT
CASSLAQKNSPLHF
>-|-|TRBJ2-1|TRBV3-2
TGTGCCAGCAGCCTCCCGACTAGCGGGAAGGTTACGAATGAGCAGTTCTTC
CASSLPTSGKVTNEQFF
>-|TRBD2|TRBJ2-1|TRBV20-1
TGCAGTGCTATGCTAGCGGGGGTGGATAATGAGCAGTTCTTC
CSAMLAGVDNEQFF
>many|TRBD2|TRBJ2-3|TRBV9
TGTGCCAGCAGCGTAGGGGGACTAGCGGGAGTCACGCAGTATTTT
CASSVGGLAGVTQYF
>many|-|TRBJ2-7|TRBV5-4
TGTGCCAGCAGCTTGGACAGGAAGAACGAGCAGTACTTC
CASSLDRKNEQYF
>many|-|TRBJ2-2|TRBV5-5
TGTGCCAGCAGCTTGGCGCCCGGGGAGCTGTTTTTT
CASSLAPGELFF
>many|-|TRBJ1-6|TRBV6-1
TGTGCCAGCGGCCTATGGGGACGGAAGGATTCACCCCTCCACTTT
CASGLWGRKDSPLHF
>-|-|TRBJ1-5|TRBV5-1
TGCGCCAGCAGCACACAGGGAGGTCAGCCCCAGCATTTT
CASSTQGGQPQHF
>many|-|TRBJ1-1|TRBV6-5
TGTGCCAGCAAGACAGACCAAAGGATGAACACTGAAGCTTTCTTT
CASKTDQRMNTEAFF
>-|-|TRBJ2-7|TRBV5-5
TGTGCCAGCAGCCTTCTTCTTACTAACGAGCAGTACTTC
CASSLLLTNEQYF
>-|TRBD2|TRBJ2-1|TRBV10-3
TGTGCCATCAACCCACGTAGCGGGGGGGCGAATGAGCAGTTCTTC
CAINPRSGGANEQFF
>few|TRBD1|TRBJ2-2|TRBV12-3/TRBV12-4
TGTGCCAGCAAAGACAGGGGCCTGAACACCGGGGAGCTGTTTTTT
CASKDRGLNTGELFF
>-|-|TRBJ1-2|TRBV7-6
TGTGCCAGCAGCTTAACAGCTAACTATGGCTACACCTTC
CASSLTANYGYTF
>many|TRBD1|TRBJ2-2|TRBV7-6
TGTGCCAGCACCACTTGGGGACAGGGCACCGGGGAGCTGTTTTTT
CASTTWGQGTGELFF
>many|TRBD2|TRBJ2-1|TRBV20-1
TGCAGTGCCAGCCTACTAGCGGGGGGTCTAAGCTCCTACAATGAGCAGTTCTTC
CSASLLAGGLSSYNEQFF
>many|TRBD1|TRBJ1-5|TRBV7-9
TGTGCCAGCAGCTTAGGGTCGGACAGGGGCCAGCCCCAGCATTTT
CASSLGSDRGQPQHF
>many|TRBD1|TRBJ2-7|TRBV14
TGTGCCAGCAGCGCACGCACCGGGACAGGGGGCCTCGAGCAGTACTTC
CASSARTGTGGLEQYF
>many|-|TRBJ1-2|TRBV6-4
TGTGCCAGCAGTGAGGAGGTCGGATTTCGTGGCTACACCTTC
CASSEEVGFRGYTF
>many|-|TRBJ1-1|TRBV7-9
TGTGCCAGCAGCTTAGATGTGACAGTGAACACTGAAGCTTTCTTT
CASSLDVTVNTEAFF
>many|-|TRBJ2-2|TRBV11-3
TGTGCCAGCAGCTTAGTCAACACCGGGGAGCTGTTTTTT
CASSLVNTGELFF
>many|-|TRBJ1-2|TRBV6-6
TGTGCCAGCTCCTCTGTGGGACATTTTTATGGCTACACCTTC
CASSSVGHFYGYTF
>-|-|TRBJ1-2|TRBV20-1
TGCAGTGCTAGAGCCGGGACACCGCCTATAGTCCACACCTTC
CSARAGTPPIVHTF
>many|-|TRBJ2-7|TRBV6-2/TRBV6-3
TGTGCCAGCAGTTACTCCCGGGACTTTCGTGCATACTTC
CASSYSRDFRAYF
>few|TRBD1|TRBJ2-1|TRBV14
TGTGCCAGCAGCCAACGGAGCGACAGGGGGCCGATCTTC
CASSQRSDRGPIF
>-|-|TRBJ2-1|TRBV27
TGTGCCAGCAGTCGGCAGGGGACTTCCAATGAGCAGTTCTTC
CASSRQGTSNEQFF
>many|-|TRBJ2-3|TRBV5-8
TGTGCCAGCAGCATACCAGGGGCCGGACTAGGAACGCAGTATTTT
CASSIPGAGLGTQYF